This passage covers 9 T cell receptor beta chains from one sample sequenced in a study of OX40 agonist ivuxolimab in advanced cancers. The data were produced by immunoSEQ multiplex PCR, yet TCRdb's version contains in-frame clones alone and is incomplete. This sample has nearly 80,000 clones, with approximately 85% found just once. The source was CD4+ or CD8+ T cells sorted from blood, collected in a trial of the OX40 agonist ivuxolimab. The receptors originated from an adult with an advanced solid tumor such as melanoma, head and neck, liver or kidney cancer.

This chain uses TRBV5-1 with TRBJ2-5, with 7 positions matching TRBD2. With V trimmed by 4 bases and J by 1 base, 13 bases remained unmatched. CDR1 is SGHRS, CDR2 YFSETQ, per germline. The CDR3 length is 17 residues. CDR3 bases: TGCGCCAGCAGCCCGCGGGTAGCGGCTAGCGGCCAAGAGACCCAGTACTTC. It translates to CASSPRVAASGQETQYF.

This chain connects TRBV5-6 to TRBJ2-2; TRBD1 agrees at 8 bases. Germline V lookup: CDR1 SGHDT, CDR2 YYEEEE. V shed 4 bases and J 0 bases; nucleotides not matched to a gene: 8. The CDR3 totals 17 residues. The chain's CDR3 is CASSLPQGASNTGELFF. Here the CDR3 DNA reads TGTGCCAGCAGCCTTCCCCAGGGGGCATCGAACACCGGGGAGCTGTTTTTT.

This chain connects TRBV30 to TRBJ1-1; TRBD1 aligns across 7 bases. This CDR3 spans 15 amino acids. The V gene end was trimmed by 1 base and the J gene end by 5 bases; junction bases not matched to a gene: 10. Germline values: CDR1 GTSNPN, CDR2 SVGIG (reference sequence). The chain's CDR3 is CAWSATMTGWTEAFF. In DNA form, the CDR3 reads TGTGCCTGGAGTGCCACGATGACAGGGTGGACTGAAGCTTTCTTT.

The chain joins TRBV7-6 to TRBJ2-5, with D uncertain. The J call is doubtful: the DNA matches TRBJ2-7 better. The length of the CDR3 is 14 residues. Per germline, CDR1 SGHVS and CDR2 FNYEAQ. In nucleotides, the CDR3 is TGTGCCAGCAGCTTAGGATATAGGACCTACGAGCAGTACTTC. Translating gives CASSLGYRTYEQYF.

The V call is TRBV19, the J call TRBJ2-7; D not certain. Germline-derived CDR1 and CDR2 are LNHDA and SQIVND (reference sequence). This CDR3 has 13 residues. V lost 7 bases to trimming and J lost 0 bases, with 10 bases between them. The CDR3 region is CASKAETSYEQYF. CDR3 sequence (DNA): TGTGCCAGTAAGGCGGAAACCTCCTACGAGCAGTACTTC. Supplemented by reference TRBV19 and TRBJ2-7, the full variable domain reads DGGITQSPKYLFRKEGQNVTLSCEQNLNHDAMYWYRQDPGQGLRLIYYSQIVNDFQKGDIAEGYSVSREKKESFPLTVTSAQKNPTAFYLCASKAETSYEQYFGPGTRLTVT.

The chain has TRBV27 and TRBJ1-6; the match to TRBD1 covers 7 bases. The V and J ends lost 8 bases and 7 bases, in that order; junction bases with no gene match: 8. This CDR3 has 14 amino acids. CDR1 is MNHEY, CDR2 SMNVEV, per germline (reference sequence). The CDR3 here is CASCQGVRNSPLHF. The DNA for the CDR3 is TGTGCCAGCTGTCAGGGGGTAAGGAATTCACCCCTCCACTTT.

This clone was counted a single time. The J gene is TRBJ2-5, the V gene TRBV19; D ambiguous. The V gene's germline CDR1 is LNHDA and CDR2 SQIVND (reference sequence). The V end lost 6 bases, the J end lost 5 bases, and 22 bases lay between the germline ends. This CDR3 spans 16 amino acids. The CDR3 DNA reads TGTGCCAGTAGCAGAGCCGCTACCCGAATGACGGAGACCCAGTACTTC. It specifies CASSRAATRMTETQYF.

The rearrangement joins TRBV18 to TRBJ2-7; D is perhaps TRBD1 (6 bases). The CDR3 is 14 residues long. The V gene's germline CDR1 is KGHSH and CDR2 LQKENI. V was pared by 0 bases and J by 3 bases, with 9 bases between. CDR3: CASSPPKQGYEQYF. In DNA, the CDR3 is TGTGCCAGCTCACCACCTAAACAGGGCTACGAGCAGTACTTC. The full variable domain, its missing parts supplied by reference TRBV18 and TRBJ2-7, is NAGVMQNPRHLVRRRGQEARLRCSPMKGHSHVYWYRQLPEEGLKFMVYLQKENIIDESGMPKERFSAEFPKEGPSILRIQQVVRGDSAAYFCASSPPKQGYEQYFGPGTRLTVT.

CDR3 in amino acids: CASSQTSGPSNTQPQHF. The CDR3 DNA follows: TGTGCCAGCTCACAAACCTCGGGACCTTCTAACACCCAGCCCCAGCATTTT. The chain links TRBV18 to TRBJ1-5; TRBD1 is a possible D gene (5 bases). V dropped 4 bases and J dropped 7 bases, with 23 bases sitting between them. The CDR3 covers 17 residues. Germline assignment: CDR1 KGHSH and CDR2 LQKENI.